This T cell receptor (beta chain) is drawn from a study of T-cell memory formation after mild COVID-19. TCRdb reprocessed the 5' RACE reads with MiXCR, giving one entry per CDR3 protein. The table has fewer than 350,000 distinct CDR3 sequences, approximately 19% seen once. This TCR was sampled from a man between 18 and 29 years old who had mild COVID-19 (a few samples of this study predate the infection). Cell type and time point are not known. The sample comprised PBMCs or a T cell subset sorted from them (not recorded which).

The CDR3 coding sequence is TGTGCCAGCAGCTTAGAAGGGGACAGTAATGAAAAACTGTTTTTT. This translates into CASSLEGDSNEKLFF. The chain joins TRBV7-6 to TRBJ1-4; 7 bases agree with TRBD1. This CDR3 contains 15 residues. The V segment lost 1 base and the J segment 4 bases; nucleotides outside the gene matches: 3. Germline lookup yields CDR1 SGHVS and CDR2 FNYEAQ.